The 25 T cell receptor beta chains presented below share a single source sample, sequenced in a study of neurological immune-mediated disorders. TCRdb re-called the 5' RACE reads with MiXCR, one entry per CDR3 protein. Of about 70,000 distinct CDR3 sequences listed, 2.5% to 3.5% are singletons. Material: PBMCs. Receptor source: a woman aged 50 to 60 with multiple sclerosis.

At least ten counts were recorded for this clonotype. The chain employs TRBV20-1 and TRBJ1-2; D remains unclear. Trimming stripped 1 base from V and 4 bases from J, with 13 bases between. There are 14 residues in the CDR3. Germline V gives CDR1 DFQATT, CDR2 SNEGSKA (reference sequence). CDR3 protein: CSARGEGDGYGYTF. CDR3 nucleotides: TGCAGTGCTAGAGGCGAAGGCGACGGCTATGGCTACACCTTC.

This clonotype has a count of ten or more. The chain couples TRBV12-3 or TRBV12-4 to TRBJ2-4, with D uncertain. The CDR3 runs to 12 residues. V lost 3 bases to trimming and J lost 6 bases, with 6 bases between them. CDR3 sequence: CASSFYGNIQYF. CDR3 sequence (DNA): TGTGCCAGCAGTTTTTACGGAAACATTCAGTACTTC.

This clonotype was seen repeatedly, ten times or more. This CDR3 reads CASSSSWTGGGTDTQYF. The CDR3 DNA is TGCGCCAGCAGCAGCTCCTGGACAGGGGGTGGCACAGATACGCAGTATTTT. This chain uses TRBV5-1 with TRBJ2-3, with 10 positions matching TRBD1. Germline-derived CDR1 and CDR2 are SGHRS and YFSETQ. The CDR3 loop spans 17 amino acids. The V gene end was trimmed by 4 bases and the J gene end by 1 base; junction bases not matched to a gene: 9. Full variable domain (rest looked up from reference TRBV5-1 and TRBJ2-3): KAGVTQTPRYLIKTRGQQVTLSCSPISGHRSVSWYQQTPGQGLQFLFEYFSETQRNKGNFPGRFSGRQFSNSRSEMNVSTLELGDSALYLCASSSSWTGGGTDTQYFGPGTRLTVL.

This clonotype was observed at least ten times. The chain carries TRBV20-1 and TRBJ2-5; TRBD2 matches at 7 bases. After removal of 4 bases from V and 3 bases from J, the junction contained 8 bases not matched to a gene. There are 14 residues in the CDR3. CDR1 is DFQATT and CDR2 is SNEGSKA in the germline V gene (reference sequence). CDR3 protein: CSATWTRREETQYF. Here the CDR3 DNA reads TGCAGTGCTACGTGGACTAGGAGAGAAGAGACCCAGTACTTC.

This clonotype occurred many times. J is TRBJ1-1 and V is TRBV20-1; no definite D call. CDR3 length: 13 amino acids. Trimming stripped 3 bases from V and 2 bases from J, with 10 bases between. Germline V gives CDR1 DFQATT, CDR2 SNEGSKA (reference sequence). In nucleotides, the CDR3 is TGCAGTGCTAGGCCGGATAGTAACACTGAAGCTTTCTTT. Encoded protein: CSARPDSNTEAFF.

There are many counts of this clonotype. This sequence joins TRBV5-6 and TRBJ2-1; D gene ambiguous. Germline CDR1 and CDR2: SGHDT and YYEEEE. This CDR3 comprises 15 residues. V shed 2 bases and J shed 2 bases, with 11 bases lying between them. The CDR3 coding sequence is TGTGCCAGCAGCTTTAACAGTAGAACCTACAATGAGCAGTTCTTC. It is translated as CASSFNSRTYNEQFF.

Ten or more counts support this clonotype. The chain links TRBV20-1 to TRBJ2-7; possibly TRBD1 for D (5 bases). Germline assignment: CDR1 DFQATT and CDR2 SNEGSKA (reference sequence). V lost 2 bases and J lost 2, with 13 bases in between. The length of the CDR3 is 14 residues. The CDR3 protein is CSARMTAPPYEQYF. CDR3 sequence (DNA): TGCAGTGCTAGAATGACAGCACCTCCCTACGAGCAGTACTTC.

The sample holds many counts of this clonotype. The J gene is TRBJ2-1, the V gene TRBV20-1; 8 nucleotides line up with TRBD2. From germline, CDR1 is DFQATT and CDR2 SNEGSKA (reference sequence). The CDR3 is 16 amino acids. J was trimmed by 0 bases and V by 3 bases; bases with no gene match: 7. CDR3 DNA: TGCAGTGCTAGCGGGGGGGCCGATCTCTCCTACAATGAGCAGTTCTTC. This encodes CSASGGADLSYNEQFF.

This clonotype showed up many times. The CDR3 sequence is CASSQERLAGGEQFF. CDR3 nucleotides: TGCGCCAGCAGCCAAGAACGCCTAGCGGGAGGTGAGCAGTTCTTC. The chain uses TRBV4-3 and TRBJ2-1, with 11 positions matching TRBD2. Germline-derived CDR1 and CDR2 are LGHNA and YSLEER. Trimming cost V 0 bases and J 9 bases; bases outside gene matches: 4. This CDR3 has 15 residues.

This clonotype was observed at least ten times. Mismatch with germline at one junction end may stem from a read error. The J gene is TRBJ2-3, the V gene TRBV5-1, with a weak D call TRBD2 (6 bases). Germline V CDR1 and CDR2: SGHRS, YFSETQ. The CDR3 runs to 14 residues. The CDR3 nucleotides are TGCGCGAGCAATCGGGGAGGAAGCACAGATACGCAGTATTTT. Translated: CASNRGGSTDTQYF.

This clonotype was recorded at least ten times. The chain has TRBV7-9 and TRBJ1-4; unclear D gene. The CDR3 is 18 amino acids. Germline V gene sequence: CDR1 SEHNR, CDR2 FQNEAQ (reference sequence). The V end lost 2 bases, the J end lost 5 bases, and 21 bases lay between the germline ends. This chain's CDR3 is CASSLSDVGVRGNEKLFF. Here the CDR3 DNA reads TGTGCCAGCAGCTTAAGTGACGTAGGAGTTAGAGGGAATGAAAAACTGTTTTTT.

This clonotype was observed many times. This chain uses TRBV20-1 with TRBJ2-1, with 10 nucleotides matching TRBD2. Trimming removed 6 bases from V and 4 bases from J; junction bases left unmatched: 12. The CDR3 sequence is 16 residues long. The germline gives CDR1 DFQATT, CDR2 SNEGSKA (reference sequence). The CDR3 protein is CSAQNRWTSGYNEQFF. The CDR3 DNA sequence: TGCAGTGCCCAAAACCGCTGGACTAGCGGATACAATGAGCAGTTCTTC.

This clonotype was counted many times. V is TRBV7-2 and J is TRBJ2-3; 15 nucleotides agree with TRBD2. Germline CDR1 and CDR2: SGHTA and FQGNSA. After removal of 0 bases from V and 7 bases from J, the junction contained 5 bases not matched to a gene. The CDR3 has 17 amino acids. The CDR3, as DNA: TGTGCCAGCAGCTTAGCCCGGACTAGCGGGGGGGCACATACGCAGTATTTT. As protein: CASSLARTSGGAHTQYF.

There are many counts of this clonotype. The chain couples TRBV20-1 to TRBJ2-1; the match to TRBD2 covers 7 bases. This CDR3 region has 21 residues. Germline V lookup: CDR1 DFQATT, CDR2 SNEGSKA (reference sequence). V trimming: 0 bases; J trimming: 0 bases; junction bases outside the gene matches: 20. As DNA, the CDR3 is TGCAGTGCTAGAGATCCTCATTCGGTTCTTAGCGGGTTCTTCTCCTACAATGAGCAGTTCTTC. Translated, it gives CSARDPHSVLSGFFSYNEQFF.

This clonotype was recorded at least ten times. The rearrangement links TRBV5-6 to TRBJ1-6; D remains ambiguous. The CDR3 is 16 amino acids. V was cut by 0 bases and J by 0 bases, with 7 bases left in between. Germline V gene lookup returns CDR1 SGHDT and CDR2 YYEEEE. The CDR3 sequence: CASSLAGSSYNSPLHF. CDR3 DNA: TGTGCCAGCAGCTTGGCCGGGAGCTCCTATAATTCACCCCTCCACTTT.

This clonotype showed up many times. This chain links TRBV28 with TRBJ2-1, with D perhaps TRBD2 (5 bases). The CDR3 has 14 amino acids. V lost 5 bases to trimming and J lost 3 bases, with 11 bases between them. Germline CDR1 is MDHEN and CDR2 is SYDVKM. The CDR3 DNA follows: TGTGCCAGCAGTGGTAACGGGATCTACAATGAGCAGTTCTTC. Translated: CASSGNGIYNEQFF. Together with reference TRBV28 and TRBJ2-1, the CDR3 gives the full variable domain: DVKVTQSSRYLVKRTGEKVFLECVQDMDHENMFWYRQDPGLGLRLIYFSYDVKMKEKGDIPEGYSVSREKKERFSLILESASTNQTSMYLCASSGNGIYNEQFFGPGTRLTVL.

This rearrangement joins TRBV5-6 to TRBJ2-7, with D perhaps matching TRBD1 or TRBD2 (6 bases each). V was shortened by 5 bases and J by 3 bases, with 15 bases between the two germline ends. Germline CDR1 and CDR2: SGHDT and YYEEEE. This CDR3 spans 14 amino acids. Here the CDR3 DNA reads TGTGCCAGCAGAATAGCCGGGGGCCGCTACGAGCAGTACTTC. It is translated as CASRIAGGRYEQYF.

This clonotype showed up just a few times. This may be a read error, as it is one base from a much larger clone. The CDR3 spells CAIRDSGHLYEQYF. The CDR3 nucleotides are TGTGCCATCAGAGACTCGGGACACCTCTACGAGCAGTACTTC. The chain carries TRBV10-3 and TRBJ2-7, with D perhaps TRBD1 (6 bases). The length of the CDR3 is 14 residues. V was trimmed by 6 bases and J by 3 bases, leaving 15 bases between them. From germline, CDR1 is ENHRY and CDR2 SYGVKD.

This clonotype occurred many times. This chain connects TRBV29-1 to TRBJ2-7; the match to TRBD2 covers 10 bases. CDR1 is SQVTM, CDR2 ANQGSEA, per germline. The CDR3 has 14 residues. V lost 7 bases and J lost 1; bases outside the gene matches: 7. The CDR3 coding sequence is TGCAGCGCCAAGAGCGGGAGGGGATCCTACGAGCAGTACTTC. This sequence encodes CSAKSGRGSYEQYF.

This clonotype was counted many times. The CDR3 loop reads CASSYREIVYGYTF. The CDR3 DNA follows: TGTGCCAGCAGCTATCGGGAAATCGTCTATGGCTACACCTTC. The chain joins TRBV7-2 to TRBJ1-2; D ambiguous. This CDR3 is built from 14 residues. Trimming removed 4 bases from V and 4 bases from J, with 13 bases in between. Germline assignment: CDR1 SGHTA and CDR2 FQGNSA. Filled out from reference TRBV7-2 and TRBJ1-2, the complete variable domain reads GAGVSQSPSNKVTEKGKDVELRCDPISGHTALYWYRQSLGQGLEFLIYFQGNSAPDKSGLPSDRFSAERTGGSVSTLTIQRTQQEDSAVYLCASSYREIVYGYTFGSGTRLTVV.

This clonotype was found many times. The genes are TRBV12-3 or TRBV12-4 and TRBJ1-5; the D is unclear. The V end was cut by 6 bases, the J end by 2 bases, with 11 bases between. The CDR3 consists of 14 residues. This chain's CDR3 is CASSSEEGNQPQHF. The CDR3 DNA is TGTGCCAGCAGCAGCGAGGAGGGCAATCAGCCCCAGCATTTT.

This clonotype showed up many times. V usage is TRBV20-1 and J usage is TRBJ2-7, with 7 nucleotides matching TRBD1. The CDR3 sequence is 13 residues long. In germline, CDR1 is DFQATT, CDR2 SNEGSKA (reference sequence). The J segment lost 2 bases and the V segment lost 3 bases, leaving 4 bases of the junction unmatched. The CDR3 reads CSASRDSAYEQYV. The CDR3 nucleotides are TGCAGTGCTAGCCGGGACAGCGCCTACGAGCAGTACGTC.

This clonotype was seen repeatedly, ten times or more. The J gene is TRBJ2-3, the V gene TRBV7-3; D remains ambiguous. This CDR3 comprises 15 residues. Trimming stripped 2 bases from V and 3 bases from J, with 12 bases between. Per germline, CDR1 SGHTA and CDR2 FQGTGA. The CDR3 DNA is TGTGCCAGCAGCTTAGTTGGAGTTCATACAGATACGCAGTATTTT. Its translation is CASSLVGVHTDTQYF.

This clonotype was detected ten times or more. V and J are TRBV6-1 and TRBJ1-1, with TRBD1 as a possible D gene (6 bases). The CDR3 is 15 amino acids. Germline CDR1 is MNHNS and CDR2 is SASEGT. The V and J ends lost 3 bases and 0 bases respectively, with 11 bases between them. CDR3 protein: CASSDSQGMNTEAFF. The CDR3 nucleotides read TGTGCCAGCAGTGACAGCCAGGGGATGAACACTGAAGCTTTCTTT.

This clonotype showed up many times. The chain carries TRBV20-1 and TRBJ1-1; D unresolved. Trimming shortened V by 6 bases and J by 5 bases, and 13 bases separated the two germline ends. The CDR3 is made up of 12 amino acids. Germline CDR1 is DFQATT and CDR2 is SNEGSKA (reference sequence). In DNA, the CDR3 is TGCAGTGCCCCACTCCGCCGAACTGAAGCTTTCTTT. Translated, it gives CSAPLRRTEAFF.